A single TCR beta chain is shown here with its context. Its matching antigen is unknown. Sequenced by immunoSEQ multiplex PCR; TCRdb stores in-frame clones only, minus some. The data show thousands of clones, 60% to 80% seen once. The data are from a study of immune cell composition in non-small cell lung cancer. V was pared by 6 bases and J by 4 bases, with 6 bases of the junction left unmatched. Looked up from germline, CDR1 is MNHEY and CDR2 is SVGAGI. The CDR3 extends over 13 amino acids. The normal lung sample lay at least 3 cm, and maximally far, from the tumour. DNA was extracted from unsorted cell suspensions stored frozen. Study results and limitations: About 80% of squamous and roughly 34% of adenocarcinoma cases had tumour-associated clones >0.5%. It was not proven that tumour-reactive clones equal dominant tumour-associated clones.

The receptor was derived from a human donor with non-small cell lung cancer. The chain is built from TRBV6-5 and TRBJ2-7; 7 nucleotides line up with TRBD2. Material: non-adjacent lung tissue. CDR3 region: CASRAGVGYEQYF. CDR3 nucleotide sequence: TGTGCCAGCAGGGCGGGAGTTGGGTACGAGCAGTACTTC.